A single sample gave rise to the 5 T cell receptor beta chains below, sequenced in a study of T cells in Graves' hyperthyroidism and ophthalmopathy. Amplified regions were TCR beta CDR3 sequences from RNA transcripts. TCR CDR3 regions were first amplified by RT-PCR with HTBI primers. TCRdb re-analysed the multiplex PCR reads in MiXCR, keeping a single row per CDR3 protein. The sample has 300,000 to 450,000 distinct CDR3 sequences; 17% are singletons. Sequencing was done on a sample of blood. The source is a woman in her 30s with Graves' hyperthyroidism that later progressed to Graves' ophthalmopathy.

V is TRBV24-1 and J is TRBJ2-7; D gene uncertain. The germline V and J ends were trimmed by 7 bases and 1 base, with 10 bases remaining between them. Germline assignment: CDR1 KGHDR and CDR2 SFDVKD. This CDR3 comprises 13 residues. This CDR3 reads CATRGSRSYEQYF. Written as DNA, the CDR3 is TGTGCCACCAGGGGGTCTCGATCCTACGAGCAGTACTTC.

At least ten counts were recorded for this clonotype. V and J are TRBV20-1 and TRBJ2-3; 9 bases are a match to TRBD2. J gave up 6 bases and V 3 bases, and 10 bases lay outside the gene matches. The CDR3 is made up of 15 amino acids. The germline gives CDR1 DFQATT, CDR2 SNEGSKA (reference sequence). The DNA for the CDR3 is TGCAGTGCTAGCACAACTAGCGGGCGGGCGGATACGCAGTATTTT. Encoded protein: CSASTTSGRADTQYF.

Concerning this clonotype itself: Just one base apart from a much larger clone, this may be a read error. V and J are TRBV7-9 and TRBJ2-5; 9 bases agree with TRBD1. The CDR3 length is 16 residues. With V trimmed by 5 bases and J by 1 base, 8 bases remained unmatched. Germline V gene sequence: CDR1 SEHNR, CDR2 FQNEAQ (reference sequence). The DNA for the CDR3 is TGTGCCAGCAGCCCCCCGGACAGGGGAGCCCAAGAGACCCAGTACTTC. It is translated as CASSPPDRGAQETQYF.

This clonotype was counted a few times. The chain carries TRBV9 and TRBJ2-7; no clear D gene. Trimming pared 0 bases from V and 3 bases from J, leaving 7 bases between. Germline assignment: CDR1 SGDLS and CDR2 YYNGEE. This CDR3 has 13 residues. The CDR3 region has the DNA TGTGCCAGCAGCGTAGTGCCTAACTACGAGCAGTACTTC. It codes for CASSVVPNYEQYF.

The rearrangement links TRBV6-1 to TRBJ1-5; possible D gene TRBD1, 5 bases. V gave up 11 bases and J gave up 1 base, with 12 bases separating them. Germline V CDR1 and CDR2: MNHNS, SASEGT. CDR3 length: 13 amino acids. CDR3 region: CASSGVSNQPQHF. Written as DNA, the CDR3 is TGTGCCTCCTCGGGGGTAAGCAATCAGCCCCAGCATTTT.